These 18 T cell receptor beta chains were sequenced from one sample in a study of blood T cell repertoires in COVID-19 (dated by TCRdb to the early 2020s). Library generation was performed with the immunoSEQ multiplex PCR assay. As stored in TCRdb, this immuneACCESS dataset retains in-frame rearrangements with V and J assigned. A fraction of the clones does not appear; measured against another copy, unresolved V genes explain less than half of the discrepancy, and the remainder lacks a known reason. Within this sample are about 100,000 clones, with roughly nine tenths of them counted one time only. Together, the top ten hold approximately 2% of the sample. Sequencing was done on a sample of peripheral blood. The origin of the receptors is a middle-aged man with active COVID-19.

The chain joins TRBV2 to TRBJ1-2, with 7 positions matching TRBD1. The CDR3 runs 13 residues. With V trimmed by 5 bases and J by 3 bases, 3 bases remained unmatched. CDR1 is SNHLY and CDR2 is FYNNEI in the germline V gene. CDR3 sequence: CASSPGTDYGYTF. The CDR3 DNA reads TGTGCCAGCAGTCCCGGGACAGACTATGGCTACACCTTC.

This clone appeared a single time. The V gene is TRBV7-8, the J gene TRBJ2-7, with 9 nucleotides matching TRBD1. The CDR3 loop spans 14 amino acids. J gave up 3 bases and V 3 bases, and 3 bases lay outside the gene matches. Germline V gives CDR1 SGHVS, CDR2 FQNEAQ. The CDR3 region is CASSFGQGIYEQYF. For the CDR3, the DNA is TGTGCCAGCAGCTTCGGACAGGGGATCTACGAGCAGTACTTC.

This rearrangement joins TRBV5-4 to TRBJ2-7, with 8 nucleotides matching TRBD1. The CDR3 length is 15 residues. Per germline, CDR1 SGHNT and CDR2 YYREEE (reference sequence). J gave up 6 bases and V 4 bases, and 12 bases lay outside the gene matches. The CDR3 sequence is CASSGQGARLSEQYF. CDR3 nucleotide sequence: TGTGCCAGCAGCGGGCAGGGGGCGCGTCTCTCCGAGCAGTACTTC.

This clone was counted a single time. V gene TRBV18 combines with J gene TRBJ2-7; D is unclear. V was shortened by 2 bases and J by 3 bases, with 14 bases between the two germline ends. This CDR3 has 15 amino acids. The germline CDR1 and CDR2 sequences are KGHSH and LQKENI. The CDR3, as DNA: TGTGCCAGCTCACCAGGGCAGAAAATTAGCTACGAGCAGTACTTC. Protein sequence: CASSPGQKISYEQYF.

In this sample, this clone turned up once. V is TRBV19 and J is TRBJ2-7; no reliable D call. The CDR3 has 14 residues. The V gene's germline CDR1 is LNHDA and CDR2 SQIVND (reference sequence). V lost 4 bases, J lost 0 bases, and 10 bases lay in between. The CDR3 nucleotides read TGTGCCAGTAGTACGGCGGTTAGCTCCTACGAGCAGTACTTC. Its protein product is CASSTAVSSYEQYF.

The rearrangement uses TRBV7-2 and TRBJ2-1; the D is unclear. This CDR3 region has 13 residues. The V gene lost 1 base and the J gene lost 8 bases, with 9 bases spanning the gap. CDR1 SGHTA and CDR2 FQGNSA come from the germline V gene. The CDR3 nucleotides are TGTGCCAGCAGCTTAGTGCCGAGCGATGAGCAGTTCTTC. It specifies CASSLVPSDEQFF.

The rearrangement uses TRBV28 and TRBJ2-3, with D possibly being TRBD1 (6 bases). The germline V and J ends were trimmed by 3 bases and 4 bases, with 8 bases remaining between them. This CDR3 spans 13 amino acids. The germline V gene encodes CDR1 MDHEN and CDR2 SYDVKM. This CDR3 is CASSFAGADTQYF. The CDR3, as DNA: TGTGCCAGCAGTTTCGCAGGGGCAGATACGCAGTATTTT.

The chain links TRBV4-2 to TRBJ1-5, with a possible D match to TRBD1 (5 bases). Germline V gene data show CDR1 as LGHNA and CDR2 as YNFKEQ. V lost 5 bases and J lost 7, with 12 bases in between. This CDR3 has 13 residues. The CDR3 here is CASSVGGEQPQHF. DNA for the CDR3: TGTGCCAGCAGCGTTGGAGGGGAACAGCCCCAGCATTTT.

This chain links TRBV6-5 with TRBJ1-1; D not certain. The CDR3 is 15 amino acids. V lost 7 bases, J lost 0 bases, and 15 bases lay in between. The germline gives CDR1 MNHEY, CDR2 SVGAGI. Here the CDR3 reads CASKKNREVNTEAFF. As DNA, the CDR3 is TGTGCCAGCAAGAAGAACCGGGAAGTGAACACTGAAGCTTTCTTT.

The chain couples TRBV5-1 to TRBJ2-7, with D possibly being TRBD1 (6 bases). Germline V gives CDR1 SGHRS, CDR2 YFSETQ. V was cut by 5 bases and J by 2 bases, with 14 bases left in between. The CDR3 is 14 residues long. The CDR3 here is CASSRGTGPYEQYF. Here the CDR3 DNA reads TGCGCCAGCAGTCGCGGCACAGGGCCCTACGAGCAGTACTTC.

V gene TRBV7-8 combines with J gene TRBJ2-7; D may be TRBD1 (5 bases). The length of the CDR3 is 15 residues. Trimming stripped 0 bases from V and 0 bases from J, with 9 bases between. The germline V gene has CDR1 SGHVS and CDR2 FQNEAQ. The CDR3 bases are TGTGCCAGCAGCTTAGCTAGGGGTTCCTCCTACGAGCAGTACGTC. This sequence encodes CASSLARGSSYEQYV.

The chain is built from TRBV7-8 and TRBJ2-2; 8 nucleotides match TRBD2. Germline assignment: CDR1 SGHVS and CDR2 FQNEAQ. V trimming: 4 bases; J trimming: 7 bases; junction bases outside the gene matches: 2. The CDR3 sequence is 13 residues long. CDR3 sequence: CASSSGLGGELFF. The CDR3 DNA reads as TGTGCCAGCAGCTCGGGACTAGGCGGGGAGCTGTTTTTT.

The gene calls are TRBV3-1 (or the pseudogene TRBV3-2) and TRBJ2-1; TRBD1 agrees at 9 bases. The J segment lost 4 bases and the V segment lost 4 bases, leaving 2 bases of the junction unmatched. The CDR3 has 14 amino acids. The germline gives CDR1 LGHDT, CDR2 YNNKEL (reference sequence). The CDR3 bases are TGTGCCAGCAGCCCGGGACAGGGATACAATGAGCAGTTCTTC. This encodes CASSPGQGYNEQFF.

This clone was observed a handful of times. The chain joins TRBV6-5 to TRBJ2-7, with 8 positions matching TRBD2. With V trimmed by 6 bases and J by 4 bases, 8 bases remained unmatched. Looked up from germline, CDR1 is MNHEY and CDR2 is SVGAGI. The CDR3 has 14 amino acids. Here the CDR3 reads CASRDPGGVYEQYF. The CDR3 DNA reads TGTGCCAGCAGGGACCCGGGGGGGGTATACGAGCAGTACTTC.

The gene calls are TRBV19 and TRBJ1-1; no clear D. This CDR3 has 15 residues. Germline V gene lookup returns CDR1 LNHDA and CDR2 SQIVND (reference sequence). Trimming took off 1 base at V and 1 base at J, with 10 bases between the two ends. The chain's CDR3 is CASSIGQVANTEAFF. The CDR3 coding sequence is TGTGCCAGTAGTATAGGGCAGGTGGCGAACACTGAAGCTTTCTTT.

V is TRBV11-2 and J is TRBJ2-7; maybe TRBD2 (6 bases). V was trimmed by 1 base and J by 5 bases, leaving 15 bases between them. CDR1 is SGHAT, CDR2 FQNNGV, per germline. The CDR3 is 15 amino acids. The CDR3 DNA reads TGTGCCAGCAGCTTAGTTTCGACGGGGGACGACGAGCAGTACTTC. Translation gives CASSLVSTGDDEQYF.

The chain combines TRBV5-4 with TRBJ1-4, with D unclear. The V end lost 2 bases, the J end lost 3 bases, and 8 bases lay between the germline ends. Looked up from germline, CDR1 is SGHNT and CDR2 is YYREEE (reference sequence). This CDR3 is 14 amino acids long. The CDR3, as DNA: TGTGCCAGCAGCTTAAAGCAGGCTAATGAAAAACTGTTTTTT. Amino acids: CASSLKQANEKLFF.

In DNA form, the CDR3 reads TGTGCCAGCAGCCCGTCGGGGGGCGCGCTTGGAGAGCAGTACGTC. Its protein is CASSPSGGALGEQYV. The chain carries TRBV7-2 and TRBJ2-7, with D tentatively TRBD2 (7 bases). The CDR3 runs to 15 residues. V lost 5 bases and J lost 7, with 21 bases in between. The V gene's germline CDR1 is SGHTA and CDR2 FQGNSA.